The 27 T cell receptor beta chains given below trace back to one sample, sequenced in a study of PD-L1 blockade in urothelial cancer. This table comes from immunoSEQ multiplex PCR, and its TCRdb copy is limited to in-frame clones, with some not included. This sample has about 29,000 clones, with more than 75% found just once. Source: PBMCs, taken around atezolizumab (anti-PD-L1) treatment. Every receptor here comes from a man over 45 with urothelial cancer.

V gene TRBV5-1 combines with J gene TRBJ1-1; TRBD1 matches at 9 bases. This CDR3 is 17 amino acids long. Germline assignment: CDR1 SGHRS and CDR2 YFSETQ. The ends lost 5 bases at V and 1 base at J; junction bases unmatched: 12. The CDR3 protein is CASRRTGTGMGNTEAFF. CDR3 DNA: TGCGCCAGCAGACGGACCGGGACAGGGATGGGGAACACTGAAGCTTTCTTT.

The CDR3 reads CASSESSTGFTEAFF. The CDR3 DNA is TGCGCCAGCAGTGAGTCCTCGACAGGGTTCACTGAAGCTTTCTTT. V gene TRBV10-2 combines with J gene TRBJ1-1, with 7 bases fitting TRBD1. The CDR3 is made up of 15 amino acids. V shed 0 bases, J shed 4 bases, and the junction held 5 bases outside the gene matches. Germline V lookup: CDR1 WSHSY, CDR2 SAAADI.

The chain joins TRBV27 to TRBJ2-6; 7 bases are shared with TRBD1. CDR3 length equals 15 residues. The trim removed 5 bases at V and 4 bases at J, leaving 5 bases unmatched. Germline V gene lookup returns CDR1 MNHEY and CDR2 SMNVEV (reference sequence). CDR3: CASSAQGTGANVLTF. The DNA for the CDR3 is TGTGCCAGCAGTGCACAGGGGACGGGGGCCAACGTCCTGACTTTC.

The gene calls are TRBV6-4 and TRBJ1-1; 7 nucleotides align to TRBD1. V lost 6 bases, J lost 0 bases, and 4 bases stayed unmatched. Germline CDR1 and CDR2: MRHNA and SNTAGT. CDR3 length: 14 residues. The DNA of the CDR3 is TGTGCCAGCAGGGGGACAGACTTGAACACTGAAGCTTTCTTT. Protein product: CASRGTDLNTEAFF.

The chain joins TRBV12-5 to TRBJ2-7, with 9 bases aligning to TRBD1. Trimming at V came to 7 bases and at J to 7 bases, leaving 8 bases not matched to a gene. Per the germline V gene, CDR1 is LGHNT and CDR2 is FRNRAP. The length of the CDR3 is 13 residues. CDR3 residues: CASAPGQGGEQYF. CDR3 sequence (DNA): TGTGCTAGTGCTCCGGGACAGGGAGGTGAGCAGTACTTC.

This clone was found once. CDR3 DNA: TGCAGCGTTGAACGGACTGACAAAGATGGCTACACCTTC. Protein: CSVERTDKDGYTF. The J gene is TRBJ1-2, the V gene TRBV29-1, with D unresolved. The CDR3 is 13 residues long. CDR1 SQVTM and CDR2 ANQGSEA come from the germline V gene. Trimming left V 2 bases short and J 6 bases short, with 13 bases between.

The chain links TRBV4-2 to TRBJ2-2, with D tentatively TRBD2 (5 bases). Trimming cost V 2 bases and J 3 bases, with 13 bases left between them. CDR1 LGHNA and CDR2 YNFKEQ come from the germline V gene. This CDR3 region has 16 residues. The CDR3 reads CASSQYEGVDTGELFF. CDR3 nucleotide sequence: TGTGCCAGCAGCCAATATGAGGGAGTGGACACCGGGGAGCTGTTTTTT.

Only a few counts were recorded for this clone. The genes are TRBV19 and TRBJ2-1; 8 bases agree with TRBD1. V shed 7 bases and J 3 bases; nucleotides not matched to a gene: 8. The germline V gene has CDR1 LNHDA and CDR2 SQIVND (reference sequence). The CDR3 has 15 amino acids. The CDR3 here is CASTGGTGVYNEQFF. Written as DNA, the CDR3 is TGTGCCAGTACCGGAGGGACAGGTGTCTACAATGAGCAGTTCTTC.

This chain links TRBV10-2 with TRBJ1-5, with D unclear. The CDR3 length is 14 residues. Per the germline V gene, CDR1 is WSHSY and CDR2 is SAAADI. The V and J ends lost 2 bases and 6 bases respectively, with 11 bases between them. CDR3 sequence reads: CASSEPGGSQPQHF. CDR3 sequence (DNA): TGCGCCAGCAGTGAGCCAGGAGGGTCTCAGCCCCAGCATTTT.

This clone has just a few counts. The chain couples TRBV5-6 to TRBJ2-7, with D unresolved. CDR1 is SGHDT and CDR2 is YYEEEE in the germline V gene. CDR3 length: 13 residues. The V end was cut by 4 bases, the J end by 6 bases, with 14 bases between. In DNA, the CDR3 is TGTGCCAGCAGCCCCCGCCTCGTGAGCGAGCAGTACTTC. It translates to CASSPRLVSEQYF.

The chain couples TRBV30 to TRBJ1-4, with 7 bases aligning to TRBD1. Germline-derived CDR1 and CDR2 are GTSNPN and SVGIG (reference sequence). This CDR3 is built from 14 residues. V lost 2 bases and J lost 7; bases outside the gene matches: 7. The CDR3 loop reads CAWSLQGMGEKLFF. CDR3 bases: TGTGCCTGGAGTTTACAGGGGATGGGTGAAAAACTGTTTTTT.

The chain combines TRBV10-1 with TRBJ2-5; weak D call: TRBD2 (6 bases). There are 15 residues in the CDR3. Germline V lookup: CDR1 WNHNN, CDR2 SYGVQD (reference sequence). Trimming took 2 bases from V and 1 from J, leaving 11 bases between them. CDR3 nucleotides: TGCGCCAGCAGTGAGCACGGGGGTCCCCAAGAGACCCAGTACTTC. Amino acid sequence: CASSEHGGPQETQYF.

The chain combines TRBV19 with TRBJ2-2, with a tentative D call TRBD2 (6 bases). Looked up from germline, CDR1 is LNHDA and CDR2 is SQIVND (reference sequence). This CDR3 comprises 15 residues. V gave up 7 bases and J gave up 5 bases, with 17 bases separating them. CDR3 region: CASNAERRVTGELFF. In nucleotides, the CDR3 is TGTGCCAGTAATGCAGAAAGGAGGGTTACCGGGGAGCTGTTTTTT.

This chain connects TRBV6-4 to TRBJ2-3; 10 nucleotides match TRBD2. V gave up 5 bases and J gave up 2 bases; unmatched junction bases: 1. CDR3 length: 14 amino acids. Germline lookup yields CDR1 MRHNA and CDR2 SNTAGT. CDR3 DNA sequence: TGTGCCAGCAGTAGCGGGGGGGCCACAGATACGCAGTATTTT. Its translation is CASSSGGATDTQYF.

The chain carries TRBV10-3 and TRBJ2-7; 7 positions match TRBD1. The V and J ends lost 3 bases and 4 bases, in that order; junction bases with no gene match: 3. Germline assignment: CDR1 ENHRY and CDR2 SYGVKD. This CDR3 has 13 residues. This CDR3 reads CAISEGTEYEQYF. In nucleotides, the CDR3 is TGTGCCATCAGTGAAGGGACAGAATACGAGCAGTACTTC.

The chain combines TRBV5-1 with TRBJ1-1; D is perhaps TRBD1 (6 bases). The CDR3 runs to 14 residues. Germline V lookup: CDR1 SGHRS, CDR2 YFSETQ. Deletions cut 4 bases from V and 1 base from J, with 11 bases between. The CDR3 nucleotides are TGCGCCAGCAGCCTAACGACAGGGAACACTGAAGCTTTCTTT. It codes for CASSLTTGNTEAFF.

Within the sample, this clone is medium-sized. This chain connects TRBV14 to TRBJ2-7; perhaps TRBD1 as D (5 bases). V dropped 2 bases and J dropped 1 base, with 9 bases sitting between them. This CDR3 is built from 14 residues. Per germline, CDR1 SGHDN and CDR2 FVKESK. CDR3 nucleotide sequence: TGTGCCAGCAGCCAATTTGCAGGGTCCTACGAGCAGTACTTC. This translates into CASSQFAGSYEQYF.

CDR3 sequence (DNA): TGTGCCAGCAGCTTGGATGGCGGGAGAGCGAACACCGGGGAGCTGTTTTTT. It is translated as CASSLDGGRANTGELFF. The rearrangement uses TRBV5-4 and TRBJ2-2, with TRBD2 identical over 7 bases. Germline V CDR1 and CDR2: SGHNT, YYREEE (reference sequence). This CDR3 contains 17 residues. V lost 0 bases to trimming and J lost 0 bases; unmatched junction nucleotides: 5.

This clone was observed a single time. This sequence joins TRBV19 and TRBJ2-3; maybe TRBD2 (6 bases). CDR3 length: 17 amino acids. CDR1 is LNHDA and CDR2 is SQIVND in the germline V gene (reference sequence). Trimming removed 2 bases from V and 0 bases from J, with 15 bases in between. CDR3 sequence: CASSIWPSEQSTDTQYF. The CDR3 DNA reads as TGTGCCAGTAGTATATGGCCTAGCGAGCAAAGCACAGATACGCAGTATTTT.

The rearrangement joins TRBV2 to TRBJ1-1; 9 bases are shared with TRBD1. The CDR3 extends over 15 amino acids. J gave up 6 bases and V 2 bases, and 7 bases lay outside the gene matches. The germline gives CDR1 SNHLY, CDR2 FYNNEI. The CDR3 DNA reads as TGTGCCAGCAGTGAACAGGGACAGGGATCGGCTGAAGCTTTCTTT. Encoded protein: CASSEQGQGSAEAFF.

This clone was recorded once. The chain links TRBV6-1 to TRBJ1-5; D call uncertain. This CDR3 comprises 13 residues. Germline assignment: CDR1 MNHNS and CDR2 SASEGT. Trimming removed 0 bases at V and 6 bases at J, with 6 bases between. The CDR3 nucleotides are TGTGCCAGCAGTGAAGCGGCTGGTCAGCCCCAGCATTTT. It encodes CASSEAAGQPQHF.

The CDR3: CASSLTLLGGSTDTQYF. In nucleotides, the CDR3 is TGTGCCAGCAGCTTGACCTTACTCGGAGGTAGCACAGATACGCAGTATTTT. The chain joins TRBV5-6 to TRBJ2-3; the D gene is possibly TRBD2 (5 bases). In germline, CDR1 is SGHDT, CDR2 YYEEEE. The CDR3 loop spans 17 amino acids. Trimming stripped 1 base from V and 0 bases from J, with 15 bases between. Full variable domain (outside the CDR3, taken from reference TRBV5-6 and TRBJ2-3): DAGVTQSPTHLIKTRGQQVTLRCSPKSGHDTVSWYQQALGQGPQFIFQYYEEEERQRGNFPDRFSGHQFPNYSSELNVNALLLGDSALYLCASSLTLLGGSTDTQYFGPGTRLTVL.

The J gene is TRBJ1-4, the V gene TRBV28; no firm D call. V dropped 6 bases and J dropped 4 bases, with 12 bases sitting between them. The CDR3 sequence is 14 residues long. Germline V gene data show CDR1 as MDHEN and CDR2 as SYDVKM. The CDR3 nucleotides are TGTGCCAGCAGCCCCCCGGGGAATAATGAAAAACTGTTTTTT. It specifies CASSPPGNNEKLFF.

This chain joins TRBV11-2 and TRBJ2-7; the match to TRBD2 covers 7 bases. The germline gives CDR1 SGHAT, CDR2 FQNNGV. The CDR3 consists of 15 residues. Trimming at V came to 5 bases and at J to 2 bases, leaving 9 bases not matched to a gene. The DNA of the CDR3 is TGTGCCAGCAGCCTACGGGACCTAGCGGCCTACGAGCAGTACTTC. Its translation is CASSLRDLAAYEQYF.

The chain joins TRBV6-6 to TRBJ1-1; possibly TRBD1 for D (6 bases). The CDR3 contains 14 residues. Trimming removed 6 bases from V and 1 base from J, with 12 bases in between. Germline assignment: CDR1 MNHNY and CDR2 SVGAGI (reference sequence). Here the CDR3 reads CASSWTASNTEAFF. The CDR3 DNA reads TGTGCCAGCAGCTGGACAGCTTCGAACACTGAAGCTTTCTTT.

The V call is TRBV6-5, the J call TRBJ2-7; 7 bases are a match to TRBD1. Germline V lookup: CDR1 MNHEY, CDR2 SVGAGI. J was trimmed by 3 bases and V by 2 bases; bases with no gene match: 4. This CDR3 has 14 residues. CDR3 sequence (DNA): TGTGCCAGCAGTTACATGGCAGGGGGCTACGAGCAGTACTTC. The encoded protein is CASSYMAGGYEQYF.

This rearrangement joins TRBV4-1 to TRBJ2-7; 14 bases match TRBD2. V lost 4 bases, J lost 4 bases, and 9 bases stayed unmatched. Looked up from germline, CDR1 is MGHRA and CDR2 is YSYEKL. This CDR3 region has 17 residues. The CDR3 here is CASSPSGTSGGQYEQYF. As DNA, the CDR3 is TGCGCCAGCAGCCCCTCCGGGACTAGCGGGGGACAGTACGAGCAGTACTTC.